This passage covers 9 T cell receptor beta chains from one sample sequenced in a study of cytomegalovirus exposure and HLA in healthy donors. Amplification used 60 Vbeta primers and 13 Jbeta primers. The protocol was immunoSEQ multiplex PCR, while the TCRdb copy is restricted to in-frame clones and leaves out a portion. The sample includes 150,000 to 200,000 clones, around 87% of them seen just once. Sequencing was performed on PBMCs. These receptors all stem from a woman between 18 and 30 years old in good health and CMV-seronegative.

This chain uses TRBV5-6 with TRBJ2-1; the match to TRBD2 covers 14 bases. This CDR3 has 15 residues. Germline V gene data show CDR1 as SGHDT and CDR2 as YYEEEE. After removal of 4 bases from V and 7 bases from J, the junction contained 4 bases not matched to a gene. The CDR3 loop reads CASSLGLAGENEQFF. CDR3 in DNA: TGTGCCAGCAGCCTGGGACTAGCGGGAGAGAATGAGCAGTTCTTC.

This clone appeared a single time. The rearrangement uses TRBV27 and TRBJ2-3; 8 nucleotides line up with TRBD2. The germline CDR1 and CDR2 sequences are MNHEY and SMNVEV (reference sequence). Losses at the gene ends were 2 bases for V and 2 bases for J; bases not matched to a gene: 6. The CDR3 is made up of 16 amino acids. CDR3 sequence reads: CASSLASAGATDTQYF. CDR3 coding DNA: TGTGCCAGCAGTTTAGCTTCAGCGGGGGCCACAGATACGCAGTATTTT.

This clone has only a few counts. The rearrangement joins TRBV5-1 to TRBJ2-7; TRBD2 matches at 11 bases. CDR3 length equals 16 residues. The trim removed 2 bases at V and 6 bases at J, leaving 10 bases unmatched. The germline gives CDR1 SGHRS, CDR2 YFSETQ. The CDR3 DNA is TGCGCCAGCAGCTTCCAGAATAGCGGGGGGGCCGTCGAGCAGTACTTC. Translated: CASSFQNSGGAVEQYF.

The chain uses TRBV25-1 and TRBJ2-1, with 9 bases fitting TRBD2. From germline, CDR1 is MGHDK and CDR2 SYGVNS. V lost 7 bases and J lost 9; bases outside the gene matches: 13. The CDR3 runs to 15 residues. CDR3 bases: TGTGCCAGCACTGACCCGACTAGCGGAAACCGTGAGCAGTTCTTC. The encoded protein is CASTDPTSGNREQFF. The whole variable domain, filled in from reference TRBV25-1 and TRBJ2-1, reads EADIYQTPRYLVIGTGKKITLECSQTMGHDKMYWYQQDPGMELHLIHYSYGVNSTEKGDLSSESTVSRIRTEHFPLTLESARPSHTSQYLCASTDPTSGNREQFFGPGTRLTVL.

The J gene is TRBJ1-3, the V gene TRBV5-1; D possibly corresponds to TRBD1 (6 bases). Germline V gives CDR1 SGHRS, CDR2 YFSETQ. The CDR3 has 16 amino acids. V shed 0 bases and J shed 0 bases, with 10 bases lying between them. The CDR3 protein is CASSLGQVISGNTIYF. As DNA, the CDR3 is TGCGCCAGCAGCTTGGGACAGGTGATCTCTGGAAACACCATATATTTT.

The V call is TRBV25-1, the J call TRBJ1-2; 10 bases map to TRBD1. This CDR3 region has 14 residues. Germline CDR1 MGHDK, CDR2 SYGVNS. After removal of 8 bases from V and 5 bases from J, the junction contained 8 bases not matched to a gene. The chain's CDR3 is CASLGTGDWYGYTF. The CDR3 nucleotides are TGTGCCAGCTTGGGGACAGGGGATTGGTATGGCTACACCTTC.

The V gene is TRBV6-6, the J gene TRBJ1-2; D is possibly TRBD1 (5 bases). Germline CDR1 is MNHNY and CDR2 is SVGAGI (reference sequence). V dropped 6 bases and J dropped 0 bases, with 8 bases sitting between them. This CDR3 spans 13 amino acids. Here the CDR3 DNA reads TGTGCCAGCAGCTGGGACTCTAACTATGGCTACACCTTC. Translation: CASSWDSNYGYTF.

This chain links TRBV19 with TRBJ2-7, with D possibly being TRBD1 (7 bases). V lost 5 bases and J lost 5, with 25 bases in between. The CDR3 is made up of 17 amino acids. The germline V gene has CDR1 LNHDA and CDR2 SQIVND (reference sequence). DNA for the CDR3: TGTGCCAGTAGTCCTCAGGGGGGCCCTCCCTATACTGACGAGCAGTACTTC. Encoded protein: CASSPQGGPPYTDEQYF.

This chain connects TRBV6-1 to TRBJ2-7; the D is unclear. The germline CDR1 and CDR2 sequences are MNHNS and SASEGT. The CDR3 has 14 amino acids. The germline V and J ends were trimmed by 7 bases and 5 bases, with 18 bases remaining between them. The chain's CDR3 is CASIDTEPAHEQYF. CDR3 nucleotide sequence: TGTGCCAGCATAGACACCGAACCCGCCCACGAGCAGTACTTC.